This entry lists 19 T cell receptor beta chains sequenced from one sample in a study of CD8 T cells in ankylosing spondylitis. TCRdb reprocessed the 5' RACE reads via MiXCR and lists one record per CDR3 protein. The profile covers approximately 220,000 distinct CDR3 sequences, with 25% to 30% appearing a single time and about 6.2% taken by the ten largest. The specimen sequenced was blood, either unsorted or a sorted T cell fraction (not recorded which). These receptors were collected from a male donor with ankylosing spondylitis or in good health (not recorded which).

This clonotype was seen at least ten times. The gene calls are TRBV20-1 and TRBJ2-1, with D possibly being TRBD1 (5 bases). Germline CDR1 reads DFQATT; CDR2 reads SNEGSKA (reference sequence). V was pared by 3 bases and J by 9 bases, with 15 bases between. The CDR3 sequence is 13 residues long. In DNA, the CDR3 is TGCAGTGCTAGTCCAGACAGAAACGGTGAGCAGTTCTTC. Protein product: CSASPDRNGEQFF.

This clonotype was counted many times. The genes are TRBV12-3 or TRBV12-4 and TRBJ2-6, with D possibly matching TRBD1 (6 bases). V gave up 11 bases and J gave up 0 bases, with 14 bases separating them. This CDR3 has 15 residues. The CDR3 protein is CASRGRVSGANVLTF. Written as DNA, the CDR3 is TGTGCCTCCAGGGGCCGGGTCTCTGGGGCCAACGTCCTGACTTTC.

This rearrangement joins TRBV6-4 to TRBJ2-3; TRBD2 is a possible D gene (6 bases). This CDR3 has 16 amino acids. CDR1 and CDR2 (germline): MRHNA, SNTAGT. Trimming removed 7 bases at V and 2 bases at J, with 19 bases between. The CDR3 loop is CASIPRDSGTTDTQYF. The CDR3 DNA sequence: TGTGCCAGCATACCCCGGGACTCCGGGACCACAGATACGCAGTATTTT.

This rearrangement joins TRBV29-1 to TRBJ2-3; 7 bases agree with TRBD2. Germline lookup yields CDR1 SQVTM and CDR2 ANQGSEA. Trimming removed 3 bases from V and 6 bases from J; junction bases left unmatched: 6. The CDR3 has 13 residues. The CDR3 spells CSVEGGAGDTQYF. The CDR3 DNA reads as TGCAGCGTTGAGGGAGGGGCAGGGGATACGCAGTATTTT.

This clonotype has more than one count but fewer than ten. The genes are TRBV29-1 and TRBJ2-7; perhaps TRBD1 as D (7 bases). CDR3 size: 12 residues. V was cut by 4 bases and J by 7 bases, with 14 bases left in between. Germline V lookup: CDR1 SQVTM, CDR2 ANQGSEA. CDR3 region: CSVVSGGREQYF. Here the CDR3 DNA reads TGCAGCGTTGTGTCAGGGGGGCGGGAGCAGTACTTC.

The CDR3, as DNA: TGCAGCGTTGAACCCACTTCCACCGGGGAGCTGTTTTTT. Translation gives CSVEPTSTGELFF. The V call is TRBV29-1, the J call TRBJ2-2; no firm D call. The CDR3 runs 13 residues. Germline V lookup: CDR1 SQVTM, CDR2 ANQGSEA. With 2 bases removed from V and 4 bases from J, the gap between germline ends came to 8 bases.

This clonotype was found many times. This chain's CDR3 is CSADPGTGGYEQYF. The DNA of the CDR3 is TGCAGCGCCGACCCCGGGACAGGGGGTTACGAGCAGTACTTC. This chain uses TRBV29-1 with TRBJ2-7, with 11 bases identical to TRBD1. Trimming cost V 7 bases and J 4 bases; bases outside gene matches: 9. The germline V gene encodes CDR1 SQVTM and CDR2 ANQGSEA. CDR3 length equals 14 residues.

This clonotype was recorded only once. CDR3: CASLGDRGTGANVLTF. For the CDR3, the DNA is TGTGCCAGCCTCGGGGACAGGGGTACTGGGGCCAACGTCCTGACTTTC. The chain combines TRBV12-3 or TRBV12-4 with TRBJ2-6, with TRBD1 identical over 10 bases. This CDR3 region has 16 residues. The V gene end was trimmed by 8 bases and the J gene end by 2 bases; junction bases not matched to a gene: 6.

This clonotype was seen many times. V and J are TRBV20-1 and TRBJ2-7; 13 bases map to TRBD2. The CDR3 runs to 13 residues. Trimming removed 6 bases from V and 7 bases from J; junction bases left unmatched: 6. The germline V gene encodes CDR1 DFQATT and CDR2 SNEGSKA (reference sequence). CDR3 DNA: TGCAGTGCAAGCCTGGGACTAGCGGGAGAGCAGTACTTC. It codes for CSASLGLAGEQYF.

In this sample, this clonotype turned up many times. The V and J genes are TRBV28 and TRBJ2-7; 9 bases align to TRBD1. Germline CDR1 MDHEN, CDR2 SYDVKM. The CDR3 sequence is 15 residues long. The ends lost 6 bases at V and 4 bases at J; junction bases unmatched: 10. The CDR3, as DNA: TGTGCCAGCAGGGGAGCCGGGACAGGGTCATACGAGCAGTACTTC. Translation: CASRGAGTGSYEQYF.

In its sample, this clonotype was seen many times. This chain links TRBV5-1 with TRBJ2-1, with 10 bases identical to TRBD2. Germline lookup yields CDR1 SGHRS and CDR2 YFSETQ. Losses at the gene ends were 4 bases for V and 4 bases for J; bases not matched to a gene: 8. The CDR3 extends over 16 amino acids. DNA for the CDR3: TGCGCCAGCAGCGAAAGCCTAGCGGGAGCATACAATGAGCAGTTCTTC. It translates to CASSESLAGAYNEQFF.

This clonotype was seen a handful of times. CDR3 in DNA: TGTGCCACCGTGGAGCGGGAGTTGGTGGGAAATGAGCAGTTCTTC. Translation: CATVERELVGNEQFF. The genes are TRBV15 and TRBJ2-1; 8 bases are a match to TRBD2. Per the germline V gene, CDR1 is LNHNV and CDR2 is YYDKDF (reference sequence). CDR3 length: 15 amino acids. The junction had 13 bases not matched to a gene; V was cut back by 8 bases and J by 7 bases.

Details on this clonotype: A read error may be the cause here, since a much bigger clone is one base away. The V gene is TRBV6-1, the J gene TRBJ2-1, with 9 bases that match TRBD1. The trim removed 6 bases at V and 8 bases at J, leaving 11 bases unmatched. This CDR3 has 15 amino acids. Per the germline V gene, CDR1 is MNHNS and CDR2 is SASEGT. The DNA of the CDR3 is TGTGCCAGCAGCCCCGGGACAGGGAGGAACTATGAGCAGTTCTTC. Protein product: CASSPGTGRNYEQFF.

The chain carries TRBV27 and TRBJ2-7, with D hard to call. Germline CDR1 is MNHEY and CDR2 is SMNVEV (reference sequence). CDR3 size: 14 residues. Trimming shortened V by 4 bases and J by 0 bases, and 10 bases separated the two germline ends. The CDR3 loop is CASSWSASSYEQYF. In nucleotides, the CDR3 is TGTGCCAGCAGTTGGAGTGCTAGCTCCTACGAGCAGTACTTC.

This chain joins TRBV12-3 or TRBV12-4 and TRBJ2-7; D could derive from TRBD1 or TRBD2 (5 bases each). This CDR3 contains 13 residues. V was trimmed by 8 bases and J by 2 bases, leaving 13 bases between them. CDR3 sequence (DNA): TGTGCCAGCTCCGGGACCCTGACCTACGAGCAGTACTTC. Translation: CASSGTLTYEQYF.

This sequence joins TRBV20-1 and TRBJ2-7, with D unresolved. CDR1 DFQATT and CDR2 SNEGSKA come from the germline V gene (reference sequence). The CDR3 extends over 11 amino acids. V was trimmed by 6 bases and J by 0 bases, leaving 6 bases between them. The CDR3 bases are TGCAGTGCCCCTAACTCCTACGAGCAGTACTTC. Protein sequence: CSAPNSYEQYF.

This clonotype came up many times. V gene TRBV7-3 combines with J gene TRBJ1-6, with a tentative D call TRBD1 (6 bases). Per germline, CDR1 SGHTA and CDR2 FQGTGA. CDR3 length: 15 amino acids. V was clipped by 5 bases and J by 4 bases, with 12 bases between them. The CDR3, as DNA: TGTGCCAGCAGCCGGACAGCCGCGTATAATTCACCCCTCCACTTT. This translates into CASSRTAAYNSPLHF.

This clonotype came up many times. The DNA of the CDR3 is TGCAGCGTTGAGAATCCCACAGATACGCAGTATTTT. Its translation is CSVENPTDTQYF. The J gene is TRBJ2-3, the V gene TRBV29-1; D not resolved. The CDR3 is 12 residues long. The germline V and J ends were trimmed by 3 bases and 2 bases, with 6 bases remaining between them. Germline loops: CDR1 SQVTM, CDR2 ANQGSEA.

This clonotype was recorded a few times. This chain links TRBV20-1 with TRBJ2-2; tentatively, D is TRBD2 (6 bases). From germline, CDR1 is DFQATT and CDR2 SNEGSKA (reference sequence). The CDR3 covers 14 residues. V was pared by 3 bases and J by 1 base, with 9 bases between. The CDR3 nucleotides read TGCAGTGCTAGCTTCGGGAGGAACACCGGGGAGCTGTTTTTT. It specifies CSASFGRNTGELFF.